These T cell receptor beta chains were read from a single sample in a study of shared clonotypes between healthy human individuals. Using immunoSEQ multiplex PCR, the repertoire was profiled, and TCRdb retains in-frame clones only, with some absent. This table has under 600,000 clones, roughly 98% appearing once. The sequenced material came from naive CD8+ T cells sorted from blood. Every receptor here comes from a young man in good health. CDR3s include the opening cysteine and the closing phenylalanine or tryptophan. Each record gives: J gene, D gene, V gene, clone size, CDR3 DNA, CDR3 protein. A D gene is named only where the DNA matches it firmly. Where a row states a size, it is once, few, many or the class of an expanded clone; other rows omit it.

j_call: TRBJ2-2
d_call: -
v_call: TRBV6-1
clone_size: -
cdr3_nt: TGTGCCAGCAGTCATCAGGGGAACAAGTGGGAGCTGTTTTTT
cdr3_aa: CASSHQGNKWELFF

j_call: TRBJ1-2
d_call: -
v_call: TRBV7-9
clone_size: -
cdr3_nt: TGTGCCAGCAGCTTAGGGGGCATAAACTATGGCTACACCTTC
cdr3_aa: CASSLGGINYGYTF

j_call: TRBJ2-3
d_call: TRBD2
v_call: TRBV6-1
clone_size: -
cdr3_nt: TGTGCCAGTAACCAGGGAGGGAGTCCCGATACGCAGTATTTT
cdr3_aa: CASNQGGSPDTQYF

j_call: TRBJ2-7
d_call: -
v_call: TRBV27
clone_size: -
cdr3_nt: TGTGGATCGGGGCAGTCCTACGAGCAGTACTTC
cdr3_aa: CGSGQSYEQYF

j_call: TRBJ1-4
d_call: -
v_call: TRBV7-6
clone_size: -
cdr3_nt: TGTGCCAGCAGCTCACGGACAGCTGTTAATGAAAAACTGTTTTTT
cdr3_aa: CASSSRTAVNEKLFF

j_call: TRBJ2-5
d_call: -
v_call: TRBV7-7
clone_size: -
cdr3_nt: TGTGCCAGCAGCTTAGAGGCCTCCCAAGAGACCCAGTACTTC
cdr3_aa: CASSLEASQETQYF

j_call: TRBJ2-3
d_call: -
v_call: TRBV7-6
clone_size: -
cdr3_nt: TGTGCCAGCAGCTTAGGGACTTGGGATGCTACGCAGTATTTT
cdr3_aa: CASSLGTWDATQYF

j_call: TRBJ1-2
d_call: -
v_call: TRBV7-9
clone_size: -
cdr3_nt: TGTGCCAGCAGCCGGTCTCAGGGCGCAGGCTATGGCTACACCTTC
cdr3_aa: CASSRSQGAGYGYTF

j_call: TRBJ2-5
d_call: -
v_call: TRBV19
clone_size: -
cdr3_nt: TGTGCCAGTAGTATGAGGTGGGGTGGGGAGACCCAGTACTTC
cdr3_aa: CASSMRWGGETQYF

j_call: TRBJ2-1
d_call: TRBD1
v_call: TRBV7-9
clone_size: -
cdr3_nt: TGTGCCAGCAGCCCGGAGGGACAGGTCCACAATGAGCAGTTCTTC
cdr3_aa: CASSPEGQVHNEQFF

j_call: TRBJ1-1
d_call: -
v_call: TRBV14
clone_size: -
cdr3_nt: TGTGCCAGCAGCTCAGTCGCCGCCACTGAAGCTTTCTTT
cdr3_aa: CASSSVAATEAFF

j_call: TRBJ2-1
d_call: -
v_call: TRBV4-2
clone_size: -
cdr3_nt: TGTGCCAGCAGCCAGCGGTCAACACTAGGGGGAGTCTCCCATGAGCAGTTCTTC
cdr3_aa: CASSQRSTLGGVSHEQFF

j_call: TRBJ2-1
d_call: -
v_call: TRBV10-2
clone_size: -
cdr3_nt: TGCGCCAGCAGTGAGTTCCCCGACAATGAGCAGTTCTTC
cdr3_aa: CASSEFPDNEQFF

j_call: TRBJ2-2
d_call: TRBD2
v_call: TRBV27
clone_size: -
cdr3_nt: TGTGCCAGCAGTTTCGCGGGAGGGGGGACCGGGGAGCTGTTTTTT
cdr3_aa: CASSFAGGGTGELFF

j_call: TRBJ2-7
d_call: TRBD2
v_call: TRBV9
clone_size: -
cdr3_nt: TGTGCCAGCAGCGTAGGAGCGGGAGCCTACGAGCAGTACTTC
cdr3_aa: CASSVGAGAYEQYF

j_call: TRBJ2-7
d_call: -
v_call: TRBV6-5
clone_size: -
cdr3_nt: TGTGCCAGCAGTTACTCGTCAGGGTCGGAAGAGCAGTACTTC
cdr3_aa: CASSYSSGSEEQYF

j_call: TRBJ1-2
d_call: -
v_call: TRBV16
clone_size: -
cdr3_nt: TGTGCCAGCAGCCAATTCGGCACCTCCTATGGCTACACCTTC
cdr3_aa: CASSQFGTSYGYTF

j_call: TRBJ1-1
d_call: -
v_call: TRBV27
clone_size: -
cdr3_nt: TGTGCCAGCAGTTTATCGGGGGGGAACACTGAAGCTTTCTTT
cdr3_aa: CASSLSGGNTEAFF

j_call: TRBJ2-7
d_call: TRBD2
v_call: TRBV7-3
clone_size: once
cdr3_nt: TGTGCCAGCAGCTCGAATGGACTAGCGAGAGAGCAGTACTTC
cdr3_aa: CASSSNGLAREQYF

j_call: TRBJ2-1
d_call: -
v_call: TRBV19
clone_size: -
cdr3_nt: TGTGCCAGTAGTATAGATCCCCCCCATGAGCAGTTCTTC
cdr3_aa: CASSIDPPHEQFF

j_call: TRBJ2-5
d_call: TRBD2
v_call: TRBV9
clone_size: once
cdr3_nt: TGTGCCAGCAGCGGAACTAGCGGGCAGGAGACCCAGTACTTC
cdr3_aa: CASSGTSGQETQYF

j_call: TRBJ2-7
d_call: -
v_call: TRBV15
clone_size: -
cdr3_nt: TGTGCCACCAGCAGAGAGCGGGGTAGCTCCTACGAGCAGTACTTC
cdr3_aa: CATSRERGSSYEQYF

j_call: TRBJ1-4
d_call: -
v_call: TRBV6-5
clone_size: -
cdr3_nt: TGTGCCAGCAGTACGCAGGGCAGCGGTAATGAAAAACTGTTTTTT
cdr3_aa: CASSTQGSGNEKLFF

j_call: TRBJ2-1
d_call: -
v_call: TRBV6-5
clone_size: -
cdr3_nt: TGTGCCAGCAGTCACCCCGGACTCAGCGATGAGCAGTTCTTC
cdr3_aa: CASSHPGLSDEQFF

j_call: TRBJ2-1
d_call: -
v_call: TRBV5-1
clone_size: once
cdr3_nt: TGCGCCAGCAGCCGACTGGATTACAGGGACTTAAACTCCTACAATGAGCAGTTCTTC
cdr3_aa: CASSRLDYRDLNSYNEQFF

j_call: TRBJ2-7
d_call: -
v_call: TRBV29-1
clone_size: -
cdr3_nt: TGCAGCGTTGTTTTTCTAGAAGCCTACGAGCAGTACTTC
cdr3_aa: CSVVFLEAYEQYF

j_call: TRBJ2-2
d_call: -
v_call: TRBV6-6
clone_size: once
cdr3_nt: TGTGCCAGCAGTTACTCCGTAGCTGGGGAGCTGTTTTTT
cdr3_aa: CASSYSVAGELFF

j_call: TRBJ2-7
d_call: -
v_call: TRBV5-5
clone_size: -
cdr3_nt: TGTGCCAGCAGCTTGGCCATGCAGATTTTCTCCTACGAGCAGTACTTC
cdr3_aa: CASSLAMQIFSYEQYF

j_call: TRBJ2-4
d_call: -
v_call: TRBV2
clone_size: -
cdr3_nt: TGTGCCAGCAGTGGGGGCAGGGGTCCCCATACCAAAAACATTCAGTACTTC
cdr3_aa: CASSGGRGPHTKNIQYF

j_call: TRBJ2-3
d_call: -
v_call: TRBV9
clone_size: -
cdr3_nt: TGTGCCAGCAGCGTTGCTAGCAGCTACACAGATACGCAGTATTTT
cdr3_aa: CASSVASSYTDTQYF